This passage covers 12 T cell receptor beta chains from one sample sequenced in a study of Ad26.COV2.S vaccination and SARS-CoV-2 variants. The repertoire was sequenced with immunoSEQ multiplex PCR; TCRdb's copy has only in-frame clones and lacks some. The table lists 150,000 to 200,000 clones, about 83% of them singletons. The input for sequencing was peripheral blood, taken after recovery from COVID-19. These TCRs come from a human donor who had recovered from COVID-19.

The chain is built from TRBV7-8 and TRBJ1-2; the match to TRBD1 covers 7 bases. This CDR3 has 14 amino acids. Germline V gene data show CDR1 as SGHVS and CDR2 as FQNEAQ. J was trimmed by 4 bases and V by 7 bases; bases with no gene match: 9. As DNA, the CDR3 is TGTGCCAGCACCAAAACAGGGGTGGGCTATGGCTACACCTTC. Residues: CASTKTGVGYGYTF.

V gene TRBV30 combines with J gene TRBJ2-2; possible D gene TRBD2, 5 bases. Germline loops: CDR1 GTSNPN, CDR2 SVGIG (reference sequence). CDR3 length: 13 amino acids. V was cut by 4 bases and J by 5 bases, with 11 bases left in between. CDR3 DNA: TGTGCCTGGAAACTGACGGGGACCGGGGAGCTGTTTTTT. This codes for CAWKLTGTGELFF.

This chain joins TRBV25-1 and TRBJ2-7; 14 positions match TRBD2. J lost 5 bases, V lost 3 bases, and 3 bases had no gene match. This CDR3 is built from 15 residues. From germline, CDR1 is MGHDK and CDR2 SYGVNS. CDR3 sequence (DNA): TGTGCCAGCAGTGATGGGACTAGCGGGGGCAACGAGCAGTACTTC. Residues: CASSDGTSGGNEQYF.

The chain is built from TRBV2 and TRBJ2-3; 8 bases are a match to TRBD2. The V and J ends lost 1 base and 9 bases, in that order; junction bases with no gene match: 6. The CDR3 loop spans 14 amino acids. The germline gives CDR1 SNHLY, CDR2 FYNNEI. The CDR3 region is CASSEVAGGGTQYF. CDR3 DNA sequence: TGTGCCAGCAGTGAAGTCGCGGGAGGAGGGACGCAGTATTTT.

The genes are TRBV12-3 or TRBV12-4 and TRBJ2-7, with a possible D match to TRBD1 (5 bases). V was shortened by 8 bases and J by 0 bases, with 11 bases between the two germline ends. CDR3 length: 13 residues. CDR3 bases: TGTGCCAGCGGTCAGGGTTACTCCTACGAGCAGTACTTC. Amino acids: CASGQGYSYEQYF.

The V call is TRBV12-3 or TRBV12-4, the J call TRBJ1-1; D remains ambiguous. This CDR3 contains 12 residues. Deletions cut 2 bases from V and 6 bases from J, with 7 bases between. The CDR3, as DNA: TGTGCCAGCAGTTTATCCAGGTCTGAAGCTTTCTTT. Its protein is CASSLSRSEAFF.

The chain employs TRBV20-1 and TRBJ2-3; maybe TRBD1 (5 bases). Germline CDR1 is DFQATT and CDR2 is SNEGSKA (reference sequence). The CDR3 consists of 11 residues. Trimming took 8 bases from V and 6 from J, leaving 12 bases between them. CDR3 sequence: CSFSQDDTQYF. The CDR3 region has the DNA TGCAGTTTTTCACAGGACGATACGCAGTATTTT.

The J gene is TRBJ2-1, the V gene TRBV3-1 (or the pseudogene TRBV3-2); 13 bases are a match to TRBD2. The CDR3 totals 13 residues. Trimming at V came to 11 bases and at J to 10 bases, leaving 8 bases not matched to a gene. The germline gives CDR1 LGHDT, CDR2 YNNKEL (reference sequence). CDR3 residues: CAFRTSGRLEQFF. The CDR3, as DNA: TGTGCCTTTAGGACTAGCGGGAGACTGGAGCAGTTCTTC.

V is TRBV28 and J is TRBJ1-2; 9 bases are shared with TRBD1. Germline assignment: CDR1 MDHEN and CDR2 SYDVKM. With 6 bases clipped from V and 3 bases from J, the junction kept 14 bases outside the gene matches. This CDR3 contains 17 residues. CDR3 in DNA: TGTGCCAGCAGACCACCACCGGGACAGGGAAGGGACTATGGCTACACCTTC. Its translation is CASRPPPGQGRDYGYTF.

V usage is TRBV5-1 and J usage is TRBJ2-1; TRBD1 aligns across 8 bases. Germline V CDR1 and CDR2: SGHRS, YFSETQ. Trimming took 2 bases from V and 5 from J; bases not matched to a gene: 3. The CDR3 covers 14 residues. The CDR3 spells CASSLGQGHNEQFF. CDR3 bases: TGCGCCAGCAGCTTAGGACAGGGCCACAATGAGCAGTTCTTC.

The chain uses TRBV4-1 and TRBJ1-2; D call uncertain. This CDR3 is built from 13 residues. Germline CDR1 MGHRA, CDR2 YSYEKL. V lost 6 bases, J lost 0 bases, and 8 bases lay in between. The CDR3 nucleotides read TGCGCCAGCAGTAGGAACTCTAACTATGGCTACACCTTC. This sequence encodes CASSRNSNYGYTF.

The chain employs TRBV4-1 and TRBJ1-1, with 7 bases fitting TRBD1. V was clipped by 5 bases and J by 6 bases; unmatched bases: 9. This CDR3 is built from 14 residues. The germline V gene encodes CDR1 MGHRA and CDR2 YSYEKL. CDR3 sequence: CASSAPGQSSEAFF. The DNA for the CDR3 is TGCGCCAGCAGCGCACCGGGACAGAGTTCTGAAGCTTTCTTT.